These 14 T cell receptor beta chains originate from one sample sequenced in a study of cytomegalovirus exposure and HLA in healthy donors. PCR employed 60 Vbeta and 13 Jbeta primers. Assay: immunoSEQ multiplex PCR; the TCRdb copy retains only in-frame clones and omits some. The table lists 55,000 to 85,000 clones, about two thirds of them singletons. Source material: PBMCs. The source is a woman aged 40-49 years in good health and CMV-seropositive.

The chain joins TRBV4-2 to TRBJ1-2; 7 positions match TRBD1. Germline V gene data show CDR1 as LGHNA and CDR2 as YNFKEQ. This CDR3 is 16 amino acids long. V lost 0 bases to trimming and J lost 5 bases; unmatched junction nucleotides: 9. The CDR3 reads CASSQDWQGGSYGYTF. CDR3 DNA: TGTGCCAGCAGCCAAGATTGGCAGGGGGGATCGTATGGCTACACCTTC.

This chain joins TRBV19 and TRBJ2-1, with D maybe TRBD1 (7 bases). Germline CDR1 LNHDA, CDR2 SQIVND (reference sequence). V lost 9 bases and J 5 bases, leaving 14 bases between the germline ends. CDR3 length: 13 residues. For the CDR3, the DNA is TGTGCCAGCAATCCAGGGGGGCACAATGAGCAGTTCTTC. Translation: CASNPGGHNEQFF.

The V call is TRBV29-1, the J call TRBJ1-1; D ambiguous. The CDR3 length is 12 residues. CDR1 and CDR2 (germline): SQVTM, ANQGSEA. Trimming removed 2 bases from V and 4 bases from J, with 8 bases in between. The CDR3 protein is CSVEYDFTEAFF. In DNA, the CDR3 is TGCAGCGTTGAATACGACTTCACTGAAGCTTTCTTT.

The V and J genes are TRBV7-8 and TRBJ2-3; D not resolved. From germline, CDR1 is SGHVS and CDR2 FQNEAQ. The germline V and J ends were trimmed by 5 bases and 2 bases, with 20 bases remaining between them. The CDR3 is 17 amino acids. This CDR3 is CASSREVPSAATDTQYF. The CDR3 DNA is TGTGCCAGCAGCCGCGAGGTACCGTCCGCAGCCACAGATACGCAGTATTTT.

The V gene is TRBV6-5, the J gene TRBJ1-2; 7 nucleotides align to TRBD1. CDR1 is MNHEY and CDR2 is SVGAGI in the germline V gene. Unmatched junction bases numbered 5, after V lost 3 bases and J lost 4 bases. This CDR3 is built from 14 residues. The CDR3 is CASSYQGEPYGYTF. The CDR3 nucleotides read TGTGCCAGCAGTTATCAGGGGGAGCCCTATGGCTACACCTTC.

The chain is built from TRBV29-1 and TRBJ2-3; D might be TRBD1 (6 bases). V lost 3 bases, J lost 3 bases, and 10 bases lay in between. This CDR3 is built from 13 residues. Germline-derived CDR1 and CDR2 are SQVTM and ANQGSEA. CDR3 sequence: CSVDSQGTDTQYF. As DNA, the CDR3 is TGCAGCGTTGATTCGCAGGGGACAGATACGCAGTATTTT.

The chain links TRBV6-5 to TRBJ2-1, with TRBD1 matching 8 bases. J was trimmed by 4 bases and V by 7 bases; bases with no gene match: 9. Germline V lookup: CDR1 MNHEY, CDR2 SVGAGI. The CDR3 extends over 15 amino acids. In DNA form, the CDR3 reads TGTGCCAGCACCCTTGGAGACAGGGGTTACAATGAGCAGTTCTTC. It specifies CASTLGDRGYNEQFF.

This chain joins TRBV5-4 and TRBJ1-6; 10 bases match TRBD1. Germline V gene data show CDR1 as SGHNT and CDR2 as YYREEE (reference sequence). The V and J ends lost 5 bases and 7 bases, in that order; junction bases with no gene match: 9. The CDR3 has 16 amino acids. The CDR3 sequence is CASRATGGRRNSPLHF. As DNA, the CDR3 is TGTGCCAGCAGGGCGACAGGGGGCCGTCGGAATTCACCCCTCCACTTT.

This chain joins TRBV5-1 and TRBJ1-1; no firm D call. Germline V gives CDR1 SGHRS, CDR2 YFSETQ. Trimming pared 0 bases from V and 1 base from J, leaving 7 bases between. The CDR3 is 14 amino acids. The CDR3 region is CASSLDAANTEAFF. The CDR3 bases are TGCGCCAGCAGCTTGGATGCGGCGAACACTGAAGCTTTCTTT.

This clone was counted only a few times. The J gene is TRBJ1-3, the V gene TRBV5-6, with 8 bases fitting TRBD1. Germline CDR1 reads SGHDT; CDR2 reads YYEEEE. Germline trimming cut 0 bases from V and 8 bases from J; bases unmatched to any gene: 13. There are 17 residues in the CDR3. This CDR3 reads CASSLDYGQGGRDTIYF. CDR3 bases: TGTGCCAGCAGCTTGGATTATGGACAGGGAGGAAGGGACACCATATATTTT.

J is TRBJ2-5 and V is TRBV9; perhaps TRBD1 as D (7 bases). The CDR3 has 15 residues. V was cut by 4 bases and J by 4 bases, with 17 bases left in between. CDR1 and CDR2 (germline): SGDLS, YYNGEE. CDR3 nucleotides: TGTGCCAGCAGCCGGGGGACAGAACCTGGAGAGACCCAGTACTTC. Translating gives CASSRGTEPGETQYF.

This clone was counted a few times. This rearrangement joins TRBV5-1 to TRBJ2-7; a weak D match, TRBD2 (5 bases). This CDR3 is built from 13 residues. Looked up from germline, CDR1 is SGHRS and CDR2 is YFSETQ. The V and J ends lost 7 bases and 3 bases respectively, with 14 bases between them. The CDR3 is CASGEGLNYEQYF. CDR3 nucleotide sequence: TGCGCCAGCGGAGAAGGACTGAACTACGAGCAGTACTTC.

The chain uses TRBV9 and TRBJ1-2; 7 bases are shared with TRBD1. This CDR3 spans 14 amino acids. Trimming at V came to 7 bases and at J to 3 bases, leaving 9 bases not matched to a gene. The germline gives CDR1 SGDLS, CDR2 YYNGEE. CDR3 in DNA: TGTGCCAGCGGAGGGGGACAGATACACTATGGCTACACCTTC. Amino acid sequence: CASGGGQIHYGYTF.

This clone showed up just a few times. Here the CDR3 reads CASSHVPNEQFF. The CDR3 bases are TGTGCCAGCAGCCATGTCCCCAATGAGCAGTTCTTC. The chain recombines TRBV6-5 with TRBJ2-1; D remains unclear. Germline lookup yields CDR1 MNHEY and CDR2 SVGAGI. The CDR3 is 12 residues long. Trimming left V 6 bases short and J 6 bases short, with 9 bases between.